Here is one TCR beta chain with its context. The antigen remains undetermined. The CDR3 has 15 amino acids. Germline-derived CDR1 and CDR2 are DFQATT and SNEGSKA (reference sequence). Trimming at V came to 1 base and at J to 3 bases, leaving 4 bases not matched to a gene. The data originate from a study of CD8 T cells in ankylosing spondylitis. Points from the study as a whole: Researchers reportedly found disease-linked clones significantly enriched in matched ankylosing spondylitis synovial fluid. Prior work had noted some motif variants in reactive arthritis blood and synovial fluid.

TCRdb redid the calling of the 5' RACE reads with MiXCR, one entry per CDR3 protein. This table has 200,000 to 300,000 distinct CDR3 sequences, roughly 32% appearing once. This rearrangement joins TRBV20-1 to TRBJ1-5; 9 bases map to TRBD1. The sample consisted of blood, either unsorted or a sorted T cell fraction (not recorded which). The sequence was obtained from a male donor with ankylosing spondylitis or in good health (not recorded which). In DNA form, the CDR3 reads TGCAGTGCTAGAGGCGACAGGGGGTACAATCAGCCCCAGCATTTT. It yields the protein CSARGDRGYNQPQHF.